Presented here are 4 T cell receptor beta chains from one specimen sequenced in a study of T cells in Graves' hyperthyroidism and ophthalmopathy. Amplification of TCR beta CDR3 regions was performed using RNA transcripts as template. Using the HTBI primer set, a first-round RT-PCR was run on the TCR CDR3. TCRdb independently ran MiXCR on the multiplex PCR reads; one entry per CDR3 protein. The sample consists of roughly 580,000 distinct CDR3 sequences, under 60% of them appearing once. Specimen: peripheral blood or thyroid tissue (not recorded which). These receptors were taken from a woman aged 18-29 years with Graves' hyperthyroidism.

With regard to this clonotype: At one end, the junction sequence differs from germline, possibly due to a read error. This chain's CDR3 is CATGQKNSGELFF. The CDR3 DNA is TGTGCCACAGGACAGAAGAACAGCGGGGAGCTGTTTTTT. This chain uses TRBV15 with TRBJ2-2; weak D call: TRBD1 (6 bases). The germline V gene encodes CDR1 LNHNV and CDR2 YYDKDF (reference sequence). The CDR3 is 13 amino acids.

This clonotype has only one observation. In DNA form, the CDR3 reads TGCAGCGTTGAAGAGGTAGGGGGCTACTACACCTTC. This gives the protein CSVEEVGGYYTF. The chain couples TRBV29-1 to TRBJ1-2, with TRBD1 matching over 7 bases. V shed 0 bases, J shed 10 bases, and the junction held 5 bases outside the gene matches. CDR3 length: 12 amino acids. Germline CDR1 SQVTM, CDR2 ANQGSEA.

The chain combines TRBV9 with TRBJ1-2; 8 bases align to TRBD1. Germline CDR1 and CDR2: SGDLS and YYNGEE. J was trimmed by 2 bases and V by 3 bases; bases with no gene match: 6. The CDR3 is made up of 15 amino acids. The CDR3 nucleotides read TGTGCCAGCAGCGCCGGACAGGGCAGAAACTATGGCTACACCTTC. Protein product: CASSAGQGRNYGYTF.

This clonotype was seen repeatedly, ten times or more. This sequence joins TRBV12-3 or TRBV12-4 and TRBJ1-6; D might be TRBD1 (5 bases). Trimming stripped 6 bases from V and 9 bases from J, with 18 bases between. The CDR3 extends over 15 amino acids. CDR3 sequence: CASSRGHLGGSPLHF. The DNA for the CDR3 is TGTGCCAGCAGCCGCGGACACCTAGGTGGTTCACCCCTCCACTTT.